These T cell receptor beta chains were read from a single sample in a study of blood T cell repertoires in COVID-19. Profiled with immunoSEQ multiplex PCR; TCRdb holds only in-frame clones, not every one. The table lists 85,000 to 120,000 clones, 70% to 90% of them singletons. The specimen was peripheral blood. The source is a man aged 50 to 60 with active COVID-19. Each CDR3 is given with its conserved first and last residue. A D gene is named only where the DNA matches it firmly. The size entry is marked missing in some rows and otherwise reads once, few, many or a size class.

V gene: TRBV18; clone size: NA; D gene: TRBD2; J gene: TRBJ2-7; CDR3 length: 14; CDR3 protein: CASSGSGGAYEQYF; CDR3 DNA: TGTGCCAGCTCAGGGAGTGGGGGGGCCTACGAGCAGTACTTC
V gene: TRBV7-9; clone size: NA; D gene: TRBD1; J gene: TRBJ2-2; CDR3 length: 16; CDR3 protein: CASSFRTGGNTGELFF; CDR3 DNA: TGTGCCAGCAGCTTCCGTACAGGGGGTAACACCGGGGAGCTGTTTTTT
V gene: TRBV28; clone size: NA; D gene: NA; J gene: TRBJ2-4; CDR3 length: 12; CDR3 protein: CASSQSEGIQYF; CDR3 DNA: TGTGCCAGCAGCCAAAGCGAGGGCATTCAGTACTTC
V gene: TRBV9; clone size: NA; D gene: TRBD1; J gene: TRBJ2-1; CDR3 length: 16; CDR3 protein: CASSARATGGISEQFF; CDR3 DNA: TGTGCCAGCAGCGCGAGGGCGACAGGGGGGATCTCGGAGCAGTTCTTC
V gene: TRBV27; clone size: NA; D gene: NA; J gene: TRBJ1-2; CDR3 length: 16; CDR3 protein: CASSRTPKTRAQGYTF; CDR3 DNA: TGTGCCAGCAGTCGTACGCCCAAGACGAGGGCACAGGGCTACACCTTC
V gene: TRBV5-1; clone size: NA; D gene: NA; J gene: TRBJ1-2; CDR3 length: 17; CDR3 protein: CASSPSAATGGLGGYTF; CDR3 DNA: TGCGCCAGCAGCCCCTCCGCCGCTACCGGGGGGCTCGGTGGCTACACCTTC
V gene: TRBV27; clone size: NA; D gene: NA; J gene: TRBJ1-1; CDR3 length: 11; CDR3 protein: CASRTQAEAFF; CDR3 DNA: TGTGCCAGCAGGACACAGGCTGAAGCTTTCTTT
V gene: TRBV6-5; clone size: NA; D gene: NA; J gene: TRBJ2-7; CDR3 length: 14; CDR3 protein: CASRPAGPGHEQYF; CDR3 DNA: TGTGCCAGCAGACCTGCGGGCCCGGGCCACGAGCAGTACTTC
V gene: TRBV14; clone size: NA; D gene: NA; J gene: TRBJ1-1; CDR3 length: 13; CDR3 protein: CASSPLGGTEAFF; CDR3 DNA: TGTGCCAGCAGCCCGCTAGGGGGCACTGAAGCTTTCTTT
V gene: TRBV7-3; clone size: once; D gene: TRBD2; J gene: TRBJ2-1; CDR3 length: 14; CDR3 protein: CASSLGLAYNEQFF; CDR3 DNA: TGTGCCAGCAGCTTGGGACTAGCCTACAATGAGCAGTTCTTC
V gene: TRBV9; clone size: once; D gene: NA; J gene: TRBJ2-7; CDR3 length: 15; CDR3 protein: CASSVGAAEMYEQYF; CDR3 DNA: TGTGCCAGCAGCGTAGGGGCAGCAGAAATGTACGAGCAGTACTTC
V gene: TRBV11-2; clone size: NA; D gene: NA; J gene: TRBJ1-2; CDR3 length: 15; CDR3 protein: CASSLETVSNYGYTF; CDR3 DNA: TGTGCCAGCAGCTTAGAAACGGTGTCTAACTATGGCTACACCTTC
V gene: TRBV4-2; clone size: NA; D gene: TRBD1; J gene: TRBJ1-1; CDR3 length: 15; CDR3 protein: CASSQRDRGLTEAFF; CDR3 DNA: TGTGCCAGCAGCCAAAGGGACAGGGGGCTCACTGAAGCTTTCTTT
V gene: TRBV5-4; clone size: once; D gene: TRBD2; J gene: TRBJ2-2; CDR3 length: 16; CDR3 protein: CASSSLSGGYTGELFF; CDR3 DNA: TGTGCCAGCAGCTCCCTGAGCGGGGGCTACACCGGGGAGCTGTTTTTT
V gene: TRBV5-1; clone size: NA; D gene: NA; J gene: TRBJ1-1; CDR3 length: 13; CDR3 protein: CASSGEMNTEAFF; CDR3 DNA: TGCGCCAGCAGTGGAGAGATGAACACTGAAGCTTTCTTT
V gene: TRBV7-2; clone size: once; D gene: TRBD1; J gene: TRBJ1-5; CDR3 length: 17; CDR3 protein: CASSLGPGTGTNQPQHF; CDR3 DNA: TGTGCCAGCAGCTTAGGTCCCGGGACAGGGACCAATCAGCCCCAGCATTTT
V gene: TRBV18; clone size: NA; D gene: NA; J gene: TRBJ1-2; CDR3 length: 14; CDR3 protein: CASSPTGTSYGYTF; CDR3 DNA: TGTGCCAGCTCACCGACGGGGACAAGCTATGGCTACACCTTC
V gene: TRBV4-2; clone size: NA; D gene: TRBD1; J gene: TRBJ1-4; CDR3 length: 15; CDR3 protein: CASSQDPTGGEKLFF; CDR3 DNA: TGTGCCAGCAGCCAGGACCCGACAGGGGGCGAAAAACTGTTTTTT
V gene: TRBV7-9; clone size: NA; D gene: NA; J gene: TRBJ1-1; CDR3 length: 13; CDR3 protein: CASSSRRDTEAFF; CDR3 DNA: TGTGCCAGCAGCTCCCGTCGGGACACTGAAGCTTTCTTT
V gene: TRBV6-1; clone size: NA; D gene: NA; J gene: TRBJ1-5; CDR3 length: 16; CDR3 protein: CASSEDAGGERQPQHF; CDR3 DNA: TGTGCCAGCAGTGAAGATGCTGGAGGGGAACGCCAGCCCCAGCATTTT
V gene: TRBV4-2; clone size: few; D gene: NA; J gene: TRBJ2-7; CDR3 length: 14; CDR3 protein: CASSHYKRDYEQYF; CDR3 DNA: TGTGCCAGCAGCCATTACAAGAGGGACTACGAGCAGTACTTC
V gene: TRBV11-1; clone size: NA; D gene: NA; J gene: TRBJ2-7; CDR3 length: 12; CDR3 protein: CASSLDLPRKYF; CDR3 DNA: TGTGCCAGCAGCTTAGACCTCCCGCGCAAGTACTTC
V gene: TRBV4-1; clone size: NA; D gene: NA; J gene: TRBJ2-3; CDR3 length: 15; CDR3 protein: CASSQDGAAADTQYF; CDR3 DNA: TGCGCCAGCAGCCAAGATGGGGCGGCCGCAGATACGCAGTATTTT
V gene: TRBV5-5; clone size: once; D gene: TRBD1; J gene: TRBJ1-6; CDR3 length: 16; CDR3 protein: CASSLHSTGGNSPLHF; CDR3 DNA: TGTGCCAGCAGCTTACACTCGACAGGGGGCAATTCACCCCTCCACTTT
V gene: TRBV3-1/TRBV3-2; clone size: NA; D gene: NA; J gene: TRBJ1-2; CDR3 length: 13; CDR3 protein: CASSQLAGYGYTF; CDR3 DNA: TGTGCCAGCAGCCAATTGGCAGGCTATGGCTACACCTTC
V gene: TRBV7-6; clone size: NA; D gene: TRBD1; J gene: TRBJ2-7; CDR3 length: 16; CDR3 protein: CASSLSGTGLFYEQYF; CDR3 DNA: TGTGCCAGCAGCTTATCCGGGACAGGGTTGTTCTACGAGCAGTACTTC
V gene: TRBV10-3; clone size: NA; D gene: TRBD1; J gene: TRBJ2-7; CDR3 length: 16; CDR3 protein: CAIMGPTGTGEYEQYF; CDR3 DNA: TGTGCCATCATGGGGCCGACCGGGACAGGAGAATACGAGCAGTACTTC
V gene: TRBV7-3; clone size: few; D gene: TRBD1; J gene: TRBJ1-2; CDR3 length: 14; CDR3 protein: CASSPTGDFYGYTF; CDR3 DNA: TGTGCCAGCAGCCCGACAGGGGACTTCTATGGCTACACCTTC
V gene: TRBV6-2/TRBV6-3; clone size: once; D gene: NA; J gene: TRBJ1-2; CDR3 length: 13; CDR3 protein: CASSYRDSSGYTF; CDR3 DNA: TGTGCCAGCAGTTACCGAGACAGCTCTGGCTACACCTTC
V gene: TRBV5-1; clone size: NA; D gene: NA; J gene: TRBJ2-6; CDR3 length: 14; CDR3 protein: CASSAGSEANVLTF; CDR3 DNA: TGCGCCAGCAGCGCCGGGTCCGAGGCCAACGTCCTGACTTTC
V gene: TRBV7-8; clone size: NA; D gene: NA; J gene: TRBJ2-5; CDR3 length: 13; CDR3 protein: CASSRDRTETQYF; CDR3 DNA: TGTGCCAGCAGCCGAGACAGGACGGAGACCCAGTACTTC
V gene: TRBV12-5; clone size: NA; D gene: TRBD2; J gene: TRBJ2-2; CDR3 length: 18; CDR3 protein: CASGPRRGGRSGTGELFF; CDR3 DNA: TGTGCTAGTGGCCCTCGGCGGGGGGGCCGCTCGGGCACCGGGGAGCTGTTTTTT
V gene: TRBV4-2; clone size: NA; D gene: NA; J gene: TRBJ2-1; CDR3 length: 16; CDR3 protein: CASSQVMNPRGGEQFF; CDR3 DNA: TGTGCCAGCAGCCAAGTTATGAATCCCAGGGGCGGAGAGCAGTTCTTC
V gene: TRBV18; clone size: NA; D gene: NA; J gene: TRBJ2-1; CDR3 length: 14; CDR3 protein: CASSPPHRVGEQFF; CDR3 DNA: TGTGCCAGCTCACCACCACACAGGGTTGGTGAGCAGTTCTTC
V gene: TRBV7-2; clone size: NA; D gene: NA; J gene: TRBJ2-2; CDR3 length: 13; CDR3 protein: CASSPTEPGELFF; CDR3 DNA: TGTGCCAGCAGCCCTACAGAGCCCGGGGAGCTGTTTTTT
V gene: TRBV6-5; clone size: NA; D gene: TRBD1; J gene: TRBJ1-2; CDR3 length: 13; CDR3 protein: CASRTGGSSGYTF; CDR3 DNA: TGTGCCAGCAGAACAGGGGGCTCCTCTGGCTACACCTTC
V gene: TRBV2; clone size: NA; D gene: TRBD1; J gene: TRBJ1-2; CDR3 length: 14; CDR3 protein: CASHGQVAGRDYTF; CDR3 DNA: TGTGCCAGCCACGGACAGGTGGCCGGGCGTGATTACACCTTC
V gene: TRBV5-6; clone size: NA; D gene: TRBD2; J gene: TRBJ2-3; CDR3 length: 18; CDR3 protein: CASSLLVAGGGNTDTQYF; CDR3 DNA: TGTGCCAGCAGCTTGTTGGTGGCCGGCGGGGGGAACACAGATACGCAGTATTTT
V gene: TRBV7-2; clone size: NA; D gene: NA; J gene: TRBJ2-1; CDR3 length: 11; CDR3 protein: CASSPFYEQFF; CDR3 DNA: TGTGCCAGCAGTCCATTTTATGAGCAGTTCTTC
V gene: TRBV19; clone size: NA; D gene: NA; J gene: TRBJ1-2; CDR3 length: 21; CDR3 protein: CASKSVHQSGGGSWSNYGYTF; CDR3 DNA: TGTGCCAGTAAGAGCGTCCATCAGAGCGGGGGCGGATCTTGGTCTAACTATGGCTACACCTTC
V gene: TRBV5-8; clone size: NA; D gene: NA; J gene: TRBJ2-3; CDR3 length: 16; CDR3 protein: CASSSSRGRPTDTQYF; CDR3 DNA: TGTGCCAGCAGCTCCTCTCGGGGGAGGCCCACAGATACGCAGTATTTT
V gene: TRBV5-1; clone size: NA; D gene: NA; J gene: TRBJ2-1; CDR3 length: 15; CDR3 protein: CASSSAGAPYNEQFF; CDR3 DNA: TGCGCCAGCAGCTCCGCGGGGGCCCCCTACAATGAGCAGTTCTTC
V gene: TRBV3-1/TRBV3-2; clone size: NA; D gene: NA; J gene: TRBJ1-2; CDR3 length: 14; CDR3 protein: CASNRPGGRYGYTF; CDR3 DNA: TGTGCCAGCAACAGGCCCGGGGGGCGCTATGGCTACACCTTC
V gene: TRBV4-1; clone size: NA; D gene: NA; J gene: TRBJ1-2; CDR3 length: 17; CDR3 protein: CASSQGPLLLRPYGYTF; CDR3 DNA: TGCGCCAGCAGCCAAGGACCACTCCTGCTGAGGCCCTATGGCTACACCTTC
V gene: TRBV15; clone size: NA; D gene: TRBD1; J gene: TRBJ2-5; CDR3 length: 15; CDR3 protein: CATSARTGGLETQYF; CDR3 DNA: TGTGCCACCAGCGCCCGGACAGGGGGCTTAGAGACCCAGTACTTC
V gene: TRBV19; clone size: NA; D gene: NA; J gene: TRBJ2-7; CDR3 length: 19; CDR3 protein: CASSIRGRVVPFNPYEQYF; CDR3 DNA: TGTGCCAGTAGTATTCGCGGCAGGGTGGTGCCTTTTAACCCCTACGAGCAGTACTTC
V gene: TRBV27; clone size: NA; D gene: TRBD1; J gene: TRBJ1-4; CDR3 length: 20; CDR3 protein: CASSSGSPGTGYWGTEKLFF; CDR3 DNA: TGTGCCAGCAGTTCTGGCTCACCCGGGACAGGGTATTGGGGGACCGAAAAACTGTTTTTT
V gene: TRBV7-2; clone size: NA; D gene: NA; J gene: TRBJ2-3; CDR3 length: 13; CDR3 protein: CASTFYGSDTQYF; CDR3 DNA: TGTGCCAGCACCTTTTATGGCTCCGATACGCAGTATTTT
V gene: TRBV4-2; clone size: few; D gene: TRBD1; J gene: TRBJ2-7; CDR3 length: 16; CDR3 protein: CASSQWGQSKSYEQYF; CDR3 DNA: TGTGCCAGCAGCCAATGGGGACAGAGTAAATCCTACGAGCAGTACTTC